This T cell receptor (beta chain) was retrieved from a study of cytomegalovirus exposure and HLA in healthy donors. Vbeta (60) and Jbeta (13) primers were used in the PCR. The protocol was immunoSEQ multiplex PCR, while the TCRdb copy is restricted to in-frame clones and leaves out a portion. Found here are about 150,000 clones, about four fifths of them singletons; the top ten hold less than 3.5%. General observations from the study: A few V segments could not be told apart, such as TRBV6-2 and TRBV6-3, and were left out.

As concerns this clone: The antigen is unknown.

Trimming left V 0 bases short and J 4 bases short, with 8 bases between. Germline CDR1 reads LGHNA; CDR2 reads YNFKEQ. CDR3 length: 14 residues. The sequence came from a man younger than 35 in good health and CMV-seronegative. The V gene is TRBV4-2, the J gene TRBJ2-3; D remains ambiguous. Source material: PBMCs. In DNA form, the CDR3 reads TGTGCCAGCAGCCAAGATTCCCATCCAGATACGCAGTATTTT. The encoded protein is CASSQDSHPDTQYF.